Each of the 5 T cell receptor beta chains below was sequenced from the same sample in a study of CD8 T cells in Susac syndrome. Reverse transcription of roughly 0.5 to 1 ug RNA was performed with random hexamers. Using its own MiXCR run on the immunoSEQ multiplex PCR reads, TCRdb lists one record per CDR3 protein. This repertoire shows about 180,000 distinct CDR3 sequences, around 95% found once; its top ten account for roughly 0.16%. Sequenced input: CD8+ T cells from PBMCs. These receptor sequences come from a human donor with multiple sclerosis.

The chain links TRBV30 to TRBJ2-7, with 14 bases fitting TRBD2. V lost 2 bases, J lost 6 bases, and 3 bases stayed unmatched. The CDR3 sequence is 14 residues long. Germline loops: CDR1 GTSNPN, CDR2 SVGIG (reference sequence). The CDR3 nucleotides read TGTGCCTGGAGTACCGGACTAGCGGGAGGCGAGCAGTACTTC. Translating it yields CAWSTGLAGGEQYF.

This chain links TRBV27 with TRBJ2-7; D may correspond to TRBD1 or TRBD2 (5 bases each). This CDR3 spans 13 amino acids. Deletions cut 6 bases from V and 5 bases from J, with 14 bases between. CDR1 and CDR2 (germline): MNHEY, SMNVEV (reference sequence). The chain's CDR3 is CASSRGPFHEQYF. In DNA, the CDR3 is TGTGCCAGCAGCCGGGGACCCTTTCACGAGCAGTACTTC.

This chain links TRBV7-9 with TRBJ2-1, with a possible D match to TRBD1 (5 bases). Trimming stripped 5 bases from V and 9 bases from J, with 14 bases between. This CDR3 has 13 amino acids. Germline V lookup: CDR1 SEHNR, CDR2 FQNEAQ (reference sequence). The CDR3 is CASSHRQFIEQFF. The CDR3 DNA reads TGTGCCAGCAGCCACAGACAGTTTATTGAGCAGTTCTTC.

This chain links TRBV6-1 with TRBJ2-3; 7 bases are shared with TRBD1. V gave up 4 bases and J gave up 1 base; unmatched junction bases: 17. The germline CDR1 and CDR2 sequences are MNHNS and SASEGT. This CDR3 is 19 amino acids long. The CDR3 DNA sequence: TGTGCCAGCAGTGTACCCTCCTACCGACAGGGCTTGGGCACAGATACGCAGTATTTT. Translating gives CASSVPSYRQGLGTDTQYF.

J is TRBJ2-6 and V is TRBV9; no definite D call. The CDR3 consists of 15 residues. V lost 5 bases to trimming and J lost 0 bases, with 9 bases between them. The germline V gene has CDR1 SGDLS and CDR2 YYNGEE. CDR3 bases: TGTGCCAGCAGGGGATGGGGCTCTGGGGCCAACGTCCTGACTTTC. Translated, it gives CASRGWGSGANVLTF.